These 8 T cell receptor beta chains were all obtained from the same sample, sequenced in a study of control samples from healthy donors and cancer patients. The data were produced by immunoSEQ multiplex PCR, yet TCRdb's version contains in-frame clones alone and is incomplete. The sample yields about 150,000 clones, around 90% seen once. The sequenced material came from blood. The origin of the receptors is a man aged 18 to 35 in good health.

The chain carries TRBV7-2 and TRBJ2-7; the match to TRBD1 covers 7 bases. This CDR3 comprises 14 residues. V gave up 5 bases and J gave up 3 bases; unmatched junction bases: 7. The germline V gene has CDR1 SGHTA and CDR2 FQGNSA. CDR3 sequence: CASSPAGQDYEQYF. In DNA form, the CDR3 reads TGTGCCAGCAGCCCCGCCGGACAGGACTACGAGCAGTACTTC.

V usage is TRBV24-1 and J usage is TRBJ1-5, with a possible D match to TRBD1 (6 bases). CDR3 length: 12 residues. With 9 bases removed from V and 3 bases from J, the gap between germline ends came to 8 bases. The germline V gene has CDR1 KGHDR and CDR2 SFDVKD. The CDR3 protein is CATGQLNQPQHF. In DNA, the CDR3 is TGTGCCACCGGACAGCTCAATCAGCCCCAGCATTTT.

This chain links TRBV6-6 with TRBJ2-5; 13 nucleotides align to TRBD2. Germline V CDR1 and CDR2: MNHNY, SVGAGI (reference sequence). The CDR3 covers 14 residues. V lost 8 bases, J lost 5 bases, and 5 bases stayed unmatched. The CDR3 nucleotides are TGTGCCAGCCGGACTAGCGGGGGAATGGAGACCCAGTACTTC. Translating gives CASRTSGGMETQYF.

The CDR3 DNA reads as TGTGCCAGCAGCAACGTCCCGGGACAGGGGATTGGCTACACCTTC. Translation: CASSNVPGQGIGYTF. J is TRBJ1-2 and V is TRBV5-6, with 10 bases aligning to TRBD1. V was clipped by 4 bases and J by 7 bases; unmatched bases: 10. This CDR3 spans 15 amino acids. Germline V gene data show CDR1 as SGHDT and CDR2 as YYEEEE.

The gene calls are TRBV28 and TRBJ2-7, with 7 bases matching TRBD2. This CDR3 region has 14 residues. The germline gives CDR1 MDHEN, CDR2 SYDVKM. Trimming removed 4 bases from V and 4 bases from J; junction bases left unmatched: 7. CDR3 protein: CASSSPGRAYEQYF. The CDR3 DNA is TGTGCCAGCAGTTCCCCGGGGAGGGCTTACGAGCAGTACTTC.

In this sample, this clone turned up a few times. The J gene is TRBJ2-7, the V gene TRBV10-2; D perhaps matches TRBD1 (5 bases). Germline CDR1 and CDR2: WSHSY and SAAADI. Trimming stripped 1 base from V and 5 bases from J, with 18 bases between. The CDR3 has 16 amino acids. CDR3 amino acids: CASSEYLGQGFDEQYF. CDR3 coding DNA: TGCGCCAGCAGTGAGTACTTGGGGCAGGGTTTCGACGAGCAGTACTTC.

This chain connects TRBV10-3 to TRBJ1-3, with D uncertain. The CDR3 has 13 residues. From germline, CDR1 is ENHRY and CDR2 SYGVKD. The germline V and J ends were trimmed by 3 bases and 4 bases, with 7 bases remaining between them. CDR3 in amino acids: CAISDTAGNTIYF. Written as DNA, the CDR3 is TGTGCCATCAGTGATACGGCCGGAAACACCATATATTTT.

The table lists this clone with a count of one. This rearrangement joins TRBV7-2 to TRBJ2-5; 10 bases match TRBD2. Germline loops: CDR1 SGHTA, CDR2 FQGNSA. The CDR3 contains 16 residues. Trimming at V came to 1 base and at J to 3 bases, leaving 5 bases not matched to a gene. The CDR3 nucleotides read TGTGCCAGCAGCTTAGTCTCCAGCGGGGGGGAAGAGACCCAGTACTTC. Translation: CASSLVSSGGEETQYF.